The 4 T cell receptor beta chains presented below share a single source sample, sequenced in a study of CD8 T cells in Susac syndrome. The RNA input was about 0.5 to 1 ug, and it was reverse transcribed with random hexamers. TCRdb processed the immunoSEQ multiplex PCR reads anew with MiXCR; each CDR3 protein has one entry. The repertoire has about 160,000 distinct CDR3 sequences, around 92% of them found once; the top ten carry around 0.087%. Sequenced: CD4+ T cells from PBMCs. These receptor sequences come from a human donor in good health.

The V call is TRBV29-1, the J call TRBJ1-5, with D uncertain. Between the trimmed V and J ends, which lost 4 bases and 2 bases, there was a span of 9 bases. Germline assignment: CDR1 SQVTM and CDR2 ANQGSEA. This CDR3 region has 13 residues. The CDR3: CSVASGGNQPQHF. The CDR3 bases are TGCAGCGTTGCCTCGGGAGGCAATCAGCCCCAGCATTTT.

CDR3 bases: TGCAGCGTTGATGCGACAGAGAACACTGAAGCTTTCTTT. Protein: CSVDATENTEAFF. V gene TRBV29-1 combines with J gene TRBJ1-1; D might be TRBD1 (5 bases). Trimming pared 3 bases from V and 1 base from J, leaving 9 bases between. CDR3 length equals 13 residues. Germline V gives CDR1 SQVTM, CDR2 ANQGSEA.

V is TRBV5-1 and J is TRBJ2-3, with D possibly matching TRBD2 (6 bases). Germline CDR1 reads SGHRS; CDR2 reads YFSETQ. The V and J ends lost 4 bases and 2 bases respectively, with 14 bases between them. The CDR3 spans 15 residues. The CDR3 sequence is CASSPRDWNTDTQYF. Here the CDR3 DNA reads TGCGCCAGCAGCCCCCGGGACTGGAACACAGATACGCAGTATTTT.

This clonotype has just a few counts. This rearrangement joins TRBV28 to TRBJ1-1, with 8 bases that match TRBD1. Germline V gives CDR1 MDHEN, CDR2 SYDVKM. The CDR3 totals 12 residues. V shed 10 bases, J shed 4 bases, and the junction held 5 bases outside the gene matches. CDR3 DNA: TGTGCCACCCGGACAGGGTCCACTGAAGCTTTCTTT. Translated: CATRTGSTEAFF. The whole variable domain, filled in from reference TRBV28 and TRBJ1-1, reads DVKVTQSSRYLVKRTGEKVFLECVQDMDHENMFWYRQDPGLGLRLIYFSYDVKMKEKGDIPEGYSVSREKKERFSLILESASTNQTSMYLCATRTGSTEAFFGQGTRLTVV.